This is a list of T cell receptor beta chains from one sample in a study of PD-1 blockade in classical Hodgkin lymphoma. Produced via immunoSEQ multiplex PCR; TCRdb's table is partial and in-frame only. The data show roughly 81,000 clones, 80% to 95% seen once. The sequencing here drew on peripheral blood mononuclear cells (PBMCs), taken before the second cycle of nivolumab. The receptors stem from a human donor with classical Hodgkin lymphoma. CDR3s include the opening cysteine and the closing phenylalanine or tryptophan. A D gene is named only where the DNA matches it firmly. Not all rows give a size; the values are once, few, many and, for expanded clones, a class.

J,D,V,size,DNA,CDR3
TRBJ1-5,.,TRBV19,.,TGTGCCAGTAGTAACTCAGGACGTATCAATCAGCCCCAGCATTTT,CASSNSGRINQPQHF
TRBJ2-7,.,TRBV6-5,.,TGTGCCAGCAGAAAAGGGGAGGCGCCCACCTACGAGCAGTACTTC,CASRKGEAPTYEQYF
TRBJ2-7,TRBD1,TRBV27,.,TGTGCCAGCAGTCCCGGACAGGGAATTTATTCCGAGCAGTACTTC,CASSPGQGIYSEQYF
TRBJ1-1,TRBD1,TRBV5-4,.,TGTGCCAGCAGCCCAGGGGGCGCATGGGGCACTGAAGCTTTCTTT,CASSPGGAWGTEAFF
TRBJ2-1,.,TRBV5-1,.,TGCGCCAGCAGCTCGCCGACTAGGACTGCTGGTGAGCAGTTCTTC,CASSSPTRTAGEQFF
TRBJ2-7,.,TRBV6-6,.,TGTGCCAGCAGCTATGTAAGTCGAGGGGAGTACGAGCAGTACTTC,CASSYVSRGEYEQYF
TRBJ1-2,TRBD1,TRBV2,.,TGTGCCAGCAGTGAGCTCGGACAGGGGGCGACTGGCTACACCTTC,CASSELGQGATGYTF
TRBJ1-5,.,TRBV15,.,TGTGCCACCAGCAACCCGTGGACAGATAATCAGCCCCAGCATTTT,CATSNPWTDNQPQHF
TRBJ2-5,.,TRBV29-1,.,TGCAGCGTTGAAGATTTAGGGGGTTCGGAGACCCAGTACTTC,CSVEDLGGSETQYF
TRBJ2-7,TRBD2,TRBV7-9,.,TGTGCCAGCAGCTTAGTGTCGTCGGCGGGGGGAACCTACGAGCAGTACTTC,CASSLVSSAGGTYEQYF
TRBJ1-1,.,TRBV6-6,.,TGTGCCAGCAGTTACTCTACAGGGTGGGACACTGAAGCTTTCTTT,CASSYSTGWDTEAFF
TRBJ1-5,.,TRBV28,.,TGTGCCAGCAGAACGGTGTCTTATAGCAATCAGCCCCAGCATTTT,CASRTVSYSNQPQHF
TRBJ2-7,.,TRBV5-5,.,TGTGCCAGCAGGCGGGACGGCCTTTACGAGCAGTACTTC,CASRRDGLYEQYF
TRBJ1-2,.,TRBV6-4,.,TGTGCCAGCAGGGGTACAGGGTGCCGAGGCTACACCTTC,CASRGTGCRGYTF
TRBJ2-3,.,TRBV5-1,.,TGCGCCAGCCGGGGTAGAATAAGCACAGATACGCAGTATTTT,CASRGRISTDTQYF
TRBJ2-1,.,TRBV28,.,TGTGCCAGCAGTTCTCCCCAAGGGGTCTCCTACAATGAGCAGTTCTTC,CASSSPQGVSYNEQFF
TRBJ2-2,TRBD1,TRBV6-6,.,TGTGCCAGCAGCGCCGGGACAGGGACTCCCGCCGGGGAGCTGTTTTTT,CASSAGTGTPAGELFF
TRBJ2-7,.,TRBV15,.,TGTGCCACCAGCTTCGGACAAAGCTCCTACGAGCAGTACTTC,CATSFGQSSYEQYF
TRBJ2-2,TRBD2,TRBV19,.,TGTGCCAGTTCCCAGGGGGGGACTAGCGGGACCCCCTGGGGGGAGCTGTTTTTT,CASSQGGTSGTPWGELFF
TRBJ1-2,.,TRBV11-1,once,TGTGCCAGCAGCTTAGAGGCAGGCCACTATGGCTACACCTTC,CASSLEAGHYGYTF
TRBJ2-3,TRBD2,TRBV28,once,TGTGCCAGCAGTTTACCGGGACTAGGGGAAGATACGCAGTATTTT,CASSLPGLGEDTQYF
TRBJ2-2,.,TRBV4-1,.,TGCGCCAGCAGCCAAACCGGGACGGTGAACACCGGGGAGCTGTTTTTT,CASSQTGTVNTGELFF
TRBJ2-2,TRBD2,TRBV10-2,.,TGCGCCAGCAGTGACCTTACTAGCGGGAGGGGGAACACCGGGGAGCTGTTTTTT,CASSDLTSGRGNTGELFF
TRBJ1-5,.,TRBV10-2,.,TGCGCCAGCAGTGGGTCCAGCAATCAGCCCCAGCATTTT,CASSGSSNQPQHF
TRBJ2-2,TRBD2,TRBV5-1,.,TGCGCCAGCAGGAGTGCGGCTAGCGGGAGGCCTATGAACACCGGGGAGCTGTTTTTT,CASRSAASGRPMNTGELFF
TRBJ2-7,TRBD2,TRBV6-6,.,TGTGCCAGCAGTTACTCGCGGGGAGGGTTCTCCTACGAGCAGTACTTC,CASSYSRGGFSYEQYF
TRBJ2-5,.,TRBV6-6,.,TGTGCCAGCAGTGACCCGTACCAAGAGACCCAGTACTTC,CASSDPYQETQYF
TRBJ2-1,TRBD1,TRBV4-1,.,TGCGCCAGCAGCCGGGACAGAAGGCAGTTCTTC,CASSRDRRQFF
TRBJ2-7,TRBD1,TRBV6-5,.,TGTGCCAGCAGTCTGACAGGGAAGCTCGACGAGCAGTACTTC,CASSLTGKLDEQYF
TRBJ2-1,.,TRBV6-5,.,TGTGCCAGCAGGGCGAGCGGAGACAATGAGCAGTTCTTC,CASRASGDNEQFF
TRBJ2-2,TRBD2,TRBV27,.,TGTGCCAGCAGCCCGAGGACTAGCGCCAACACCGGGGAGCTGTTTTTT,CASSPRTSANTGELFF
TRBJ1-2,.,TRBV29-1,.,TGCAGCGTTATCGGACAGAGACACTATGGCTACACCTTC,CSVIGQRHYGYTF
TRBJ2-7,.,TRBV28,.,TGTGCCAGCAGTTTATTAGGGTTCATCTCCTCCTACGAGCAGTACTTC,CASSLLGFISSYEQYF
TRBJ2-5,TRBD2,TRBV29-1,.,TGCAGCGTCGCTACTAGCGGTTCGGGGGGGACCCAGTACTTC,CSVATSGSGGTQYF
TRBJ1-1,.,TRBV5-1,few,TGCGCCAGCAAGTCCCTGAGAACGGACGAGTCTGAAGCTTTCTTT,CASKSLRTDESEAFF
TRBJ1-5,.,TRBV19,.,TGTGCCAGTAGTCCTCTTACACAGGGAGTCTATCAGCCCCAGCATTTT,CASSPLTQGVYQPQHF
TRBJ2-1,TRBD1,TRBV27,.,TGTGCCAGCCAGACAGGGTTAGAGCAGTTCTTC,CASQTGLEQFF
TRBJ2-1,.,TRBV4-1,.,TGCGCCAGCAGCCAAGCGGCGGGGCCTTGGAATGAGCAGTTCTTC,CASSQAAGPWNEQFF
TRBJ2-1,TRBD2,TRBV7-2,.,TGTGCCAGCAGCTCTAGCGGAGACTACAATGAGCAGTTCTTC,CASSSSGDYNEQFF
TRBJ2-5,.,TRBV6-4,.,TGTGCCAGCAGTGATCGTAGCCTTTTAGAGACCCAGTACTTC,CASSDRSLLETQYF
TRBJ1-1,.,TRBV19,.,TGTGCCAGTCAACCAATGGACCCCACAGAGAACACTGAAGCTTTCTTT,CASQPMDPTENTEAFF
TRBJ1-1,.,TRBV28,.,TGTGCCAGCAGTTTCGGCCCAGAAGCTTTCTTT,CASSFGPEAFF
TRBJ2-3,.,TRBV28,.,TGTGCCAGCAGTAGTGGCGGAGGCAGGCGCACAGATACGCAGTATTTT,CASSSGGGRRTDTQYF
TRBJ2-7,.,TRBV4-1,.,TGCGCCAGCAGCCAAGGTGTAGCGACTAGGGAGCAGTACTTC,CASSQGVATREQYF
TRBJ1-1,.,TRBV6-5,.,TGTGCCAGCAGCCAGACCGATGTTTGGTACACTGAAGCTTTCTTT,CASSQTDVWYTEAFF
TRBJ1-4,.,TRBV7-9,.,TGTGCCAGCAGCTTAGGGGCATATGAAAAACTGTTTTTT,CASSLGAYEKLFF
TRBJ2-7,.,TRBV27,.,TGTGCCAGCAGTTCAGCACTAGTAAGGTTCAACGAGCAGTACTTC,CASSSALVRFNEQYF
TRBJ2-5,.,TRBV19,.,TGTGCCAGTAGTAAGCCGGGGTCGGGGTTGGAGACCCAGTACTTC,CASSKPGSGLETQYF
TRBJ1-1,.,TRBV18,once,TGTGCCAGCTCACCACCCACCATCCGGGGGCCGAACACTGAAGCTTTCTTT,CASSPPTIRGPNTEAFF
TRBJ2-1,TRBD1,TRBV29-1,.,TGCAGCGTTGATGGGACAGGGATCCACAATGAGCAGTTCTTC,CSVDGTGIHNEQFF
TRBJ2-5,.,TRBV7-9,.,TGTGCCAGCAGCTTAGAACGTTACGAGACCCAGTACTTC,CASSLERYETQYF
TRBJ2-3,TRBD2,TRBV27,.,TGTGCCAGCAGTCCGGGGCGGGAGGGCCTAGGAAATACGCAGTATTTT,CASSPGREGLGNTQYF
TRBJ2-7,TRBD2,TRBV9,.,TGTGCCAGCAGCGCATCCGGGACTAGCGGTTACGAGCAGTACTTC,CASSASGTSGYEQYF
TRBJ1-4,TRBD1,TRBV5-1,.,TGCGCCAGCAGCTACCATTACAGGGGTTCGGAAGAAAAACTGTTTTTT,CASSYHYRGSEEKLFF